Listed here are 25 T cell receptor beta chains from one sample, sequenced in a study of blood T cell repertoires in COVID-19. Generated by immunoSEQ multiplex PCR, the TCRdb table keeps only in-frame clones and is missing some. Of about 180,000 clones listed, about 86% were seen once; the top ten hold over 7.5%. The specimen sequenced was peripheral blood. The receptors come from a man aged 50-60 years with active or convalescent COVID-19.

The chain has TRBV7-2 and TRBJ2-2, with 9 nucleotides matching TRBD2. CDR3 length equals 15 residues. Per germline, CDR1 SGHTA and CDR2 FQGNSA. Unmatched junction bases numbered 5, after V lost 3 bases and J lost 6 bases. The CDR3 loop reads CASSLSGGPPGELFF. The CDR3 nucleotides read TGTGCCAGCAGCTTGAGCGGGGGGCCCCCCGGGGAGCTGTTTTTT.

The chain couples TRBV18 to TRBJ2-7; D might be TRBD2 (6 bases). The CDR3 has 15 amino acids. V lost 3 bases, J lost 1 base, and 13 bases lay in between. Per the germline V gene, CDR1 is KGHSH and CDR2 is LQKENI. The CDR3 sequence is CASSPAFSGSYEQYF. As DNA, the CDR3 is TGTGCCAGCTCACCTGCTTTTAGCGGATCCTACGAGCAGTACTTC.

The chain links TRBV12-5 to TRBJ1-1; 8 bases map to TRBD1. V dropped 0 bases and J dropped 2; count of bases not matched to a gene: 5. CDR3 length equals 16 residues. Germline CDR1 and CDR2: LGHNT and FRNRAP. The CDR3 DNA reads as TGTGCTAGTGGTTTGGTACTAGGACAGGGCAACACTGAAGCTTTCTTT. Its protein product is CASGLVLGQGNTEAFF.

The chain's CDR3 is CASSPGTGPRSPLHF. The CDR3 DNA sequence: TGCGCCAGCAGTCCCGGGACAGGTCCCCGATCACCCCTCCACTTT. This sequence joins TRBV23-1 and TRBJ1-6; 8 bases agree with TRBD1. TRBV23-1 is recorded as an ORF, its role being uncertain. The CDR3 has 15 amino acids. Trimming at V came to 4 bases and at J to 10 bases, leaving 9 bases not matched to a gene.

There are a few counts of this clone. The chain combines TRBV19 with TRBJ1-1; D is unresolved. V was trimmed by 9 bases and J by 5 bases, leaving 10 bases between them. This CDR3 has 11 amino acids. Germline lookup yields CDR1 LNHDA and CDR2 SQIVND (reference sequence). The chain's CDR3 is CASQSLTEAFF. The CDR3 bases are TGTGCCAGCCAAAGCCTGACTGAAGCTTTCTTT.

CDR3 amino acids: CASSSTDSLQPQHF. The CDR3 coding sequence is TGTGCCAGCAGTTCCACCGACAGCTTGCAGCCCCAGCATTTT. The V and J genes are TRBV6-6 and TRBJ1-5, with D maybe TRBD1 (5 bases). There are 14 residues in the CDR3. CDR1 and CDR2 (germline): MNHNY, SVGAGI (reference sequence). V was trimmed by 4 bases and J by 7 bases, leaving 14 bases between them.

The rearrangement joins TRBV12-3 or TRBV12-4 to TRBJ2-3; no clear D gene. The CDR3 is 12 residues long. V was pared by 4 bases and J by 7 bases, with 9 bases between. The CDR3 reads CASSSLYYTQYF. For the CDR3, the DNA is TGTGCCAGCAGTTCACTGTACTATACGCAGTATTTT.

This clone was seen only once. The chain couples TRBV12-3 or TRBV12-4 to TRBJ1-2, with D perhaps matching TRBD1 (5 bases). This CDR3 is built from 13 residues. Deletions cut 5 bases from V and 3 bases from J, with 10 bases between. CDR3 in amino acids: CASSIRAHYGYTF. The CDR3 coding sequence is TGTGCCAGCAGTATCAGGGCTCACTATGGCTACACCTTC.

The chain combines TRBV10-1 with TRBJ1-2; 10 nucleotides match TRBD1. Germline V gene data show CDR1 as WNHNN and CDR2 as SYGVQD (reference sequence). V shed 9 bases and J 4 bases; nucleotides not matched to a gene: 14. The CDR3 contains 16 residues. The CDR3, as DNA: TGCGCCAGAAGATTAATGTGGGACAGGGGTCGCTATGGCTACACCTTC. As protein: CARRLMWDRGRYGYTF.

The chain joins TRBV7-2 to TRBJ1-1; D perhaps matches TRBD1 (5 bases). CDR3 length: 16 residues. Germline V gene lookup returns CDR1 SGHTA and CDR2 FQGNSA. V was trimmed by 1 base and J by 0 bases, leaving 12 bases between them. The CDR3 loop is CASSLVFGAVNTEAFF. The CDR3 DNA is TGTGCCAGCAGCTTAGTTTTTGGGGCCGTGAACACTGAAGCTTTCTTT.

The genes are TRBV6-2 or TRBV6-3 and TRBJ2-5; tentative D call: TRBD1 (5 bases). The V and J ends lost 6 bases and 5 bases respectively, with 13 bases between them. The germline gives CDR1 MNHEY, CDR2 SVGEGT. CDR3 size: 13 residues. CDR3 bases: TGTGCCAGCAGCCTAGACAGAATGGAGACCCAGTACTTC. Residues: CASSLDRMETQYF.

The chain uses TRBV24-1 and TRBJ2-3; 8 bases fit TRBD1. Losses at the gene ends were 3 bases for V and 6 bases for J; bases not matched to a gene: 7. The germline V gene encodes CDR1 KGHDR and CDR2 SFDVKD. The length of the CDR3 is 15 residues. The CDR3 here is CATSDLGQGRDTQYF. The CDR3 DNA reads as TGTGCCACCAGTGATCTCGGACAGGGCCGGGATACGCAGTATTTT.

V gene TRBV5-1 combines with J gene TRBJ2-7; 11 bases align to TRBD2. Germline V CDR1 and CDR2: SGHRS, YFSETQ. CDR3 length: 13 amino acids. V gave up 4 bases and J gave up 5 bases; unmatched junction bases: 2. The CDR3 loop reads CASSLLAGDEQYF. CDR3 coding DNA: TGCGCCAGCAGCCTACTAGCGGGAGACGAGCAGTACTTC.

The J gene is TRBJ2-1, the V gene TRBV3-1 (or the pseudogene TRBV3-2); TRBD2 matches at 9 bases. The germline V gene encodes CDR1 LGHDT and CDR2 YNNKEL (reference sequence). The CDR3 spans 16 residues. V was clipped by 0 bases and J by 9 bases; unmatched bases: 9. CDR3 amino acids: CASSQDLAGGPAEQFF. CDR3 sequence (DNA): TGTGCCAGCAGCCAAGATCTTGCGGGAGGGCCGGCTGAGCAGTTCTTC.

V gene TRBV5-1 combines with J gene TRBJ2-7, with 8 positions matching TRBD2. In germline, CDR1 is SGHRS, CDR2 YFSETQ. The CDR3 is made up of 15 amino acids. The junction had 3 bases not matched to a gene; V was cut back by 0 bases and J by 1 base. In DNA form, the CDR3 reads TGCGCCAGCAGCTTGGATCTAGCGGGTTCCTACGAGCAGTACTTC. This encodes CASSLDLAGSYEQYF.

In this sample, this clone turned up once. DNA of the CDR3: TGTGCCAGCAGCAGACAGGGCCTGGGCAATCAGCCCCAGCATTTT. Residues: CASSRQGLGNQPQHF. This sequence joins TRBV5-5 and TRBJ1-5; 7 positions agree with TRBD1. V was pared by 4 bases and J by 2 bases, with 6 bases of the junction left unmatched. The CDR3 is 15 amino acids. The V gene's germline CDR1 is SGHKS and CDR2 YYEKEE (reference sequence).

In its sample, this clone ranks as medium-sized. CDR3 bases: TGTGCCAGCAGCGAGGGACAGGACTCCTACGAGCAGTACTTC. This translates into CASSEGQDSYEQYF. The chain uses TRBV9 and TRBJ2-7; TRBD1 agrees at 8 bases. Trimming removed 3 bases from V and 0 bases from J; junction bases left unmatched: 2. Germline-derived CDR1 and CDR2 are SGDLS and YYNGEE. The CDR3 totals 14 residues.

V gene TRBV18 combines with J gene TRBJ1-4; D unresolved. CDR3 length: 14 residues. Trimming stripped 3 bases from V and 4 bases from J, with 9 bases between. Germline loops: CDR1 KGHSH, CDR2 LQKENI. This CDR3 is CASSPRNVNEKLFF. The CDR3 DNA reads TGTGCCAGCTCACCGAGAAACGTTAATGAAAAACTGTTTTTT.

The V and J genes are TRBV18 and TRBJ1-4; tentatively, D is TRBD1 (6 bases). The CDR3 length is 16 residues. Germline V CDR1 and CDR2: KGHSH, LQKENI. V was pared by 4 bases and J by 0 bases, with 12 bases between. Written as DNA, the CDR3 is TGTGCCAGCTCACTGGACAGAACTGCAACTAATGAAAAACTGTTTTTT. It translates to CASSLDRTATNEKLFF. Drawing the rest from reference TRBV18 and TRBJ1-4, the complete variable domain is NAGVMQNPRHLVRRRGQEARLRCSPMKGHSHVYWYRQLPEEGLKFMVYLQKENIIDESGMPKERFSAEFPKEGPSILRIQQVVRGDSAAYFCASSLDRTATNEKLFFGSGTQLSVL.

This clone was picked up one time. The chain is built from TRBV11-2 and TRBJ2-1, with 13 bases matching TRBD2. Germline lookup yields CDR1 SGHAT and CDR2 FQNNGV. The junction had 7 bases not matched to a gene; V was cut back by 7 bases and J by 7 bases. There are 15 residues in the CDR3. The DNA for the CDR3 is TGTGCCAGCACCCTGGAGGGACTAGCGGGAAATGAGCAGTTCTTC. It yields the protein CASTLEGLAGNEQFF. The full variable domain, with the rest looked up from reference TRBV11-2 and TRBJ2-1, is EAGVAQSPRYKIIEKRQSVAFWCNPISGHATLYWYQQILGQGPKLLIQFQNNGVVDDSQLPKDRFSAERLKGVDSTLKIQPAKLEDSAVYLCASTLEGLAGNEQFFGPGTRLTVL.

The chain is built from TRBV25-1 and TRBJ1-4; possibly TRBD1 for D (6 bases). Germline CDR1 and CDR2: MGHDK and SYGVNS. The CDR3 consists of 17 residues. The ends were cut back, 4 bases at V and 5 bases at J, with 20 bases in the middle. The CDR3 region has the DNA TGTGCCAGCAGTGCACATGCTCCGGACAGCTCAAATGAAAAACTGTTTTTT. It yields the protein CASSAHAPDSSNEKLFF.

The chain recombines TRBV11-1 with TRBJ2-5, with 8 bases that match TRBD1. Trimming cost V 2 bases and J 5 bases; bases outside gene matches: 4. The length of the CDR3 is 14 residues. The V gene's germline CDR1 is SGHAT and CDR2 FQDESV (reference sequence). The CDR3 sequence is CASSLQGARETQYF. For the CDR3, the DNA is TGTGCCAGCAGCTTACAGGGGGCGCGGGAGACCCAGTACTTC.

This clone was seen repeatedly, ten times or more. The J gene is TRBJ1-5, the V gene TRBV19; D remains unclear. The V end was cut by 4 bases, the J end by 7 bases, with 11 bases between. The CDR3 length is 13 residues. Germline CDR1 and CDR2: LNHDA and SQIVND (reference sequence). DNA for the CDR3: TGTGCCAGTAGTAGCGGACTTCAGCAGCCCCAGCATTTT. Translated: CASSSGLQQPQHF.

The chain employs TRBV18 and TRBJ1-1, with D possibly matching TRBD1 (6 bases). The CDR3 totals 13 residues. The V gene's germline CDR1 is KGHSH and CDR2 LQKENI. Trimming stripped 4 bases from V and 1 base from J, with 7 bases between. The CDR3 spells CASSQGQNTEAFF. In DNA form, the CDR3 reads TGTGCCAGCTCACAGGGACAGAACACTGAAGCTTTCTTT.

This rearrangement joins TRBV7-2 to TRBJ1-2; D might be TRBD1 (5 bases). Trimming pared 4 bases from V and 4 bases from J, leaving 13 bases between. Per germline, CDR1 SGHTA and CDR2 FQGNSA. CDR3 size: 14 residues. As DNA, the CDR3 is TGTGCCAGCAGCTCCTCCCAGGGAAGCTATGGCTACACCTTC. This codes for CASSSSQGSYGYTF. Full variable domain (outside the CDR3, taken from reference TRBV7-2 and TRBJ1-2): GAGVSQSPSNKVTEKGKDVELRCDPISGHTALYWYRQSLGQGLEFLIYFQGNSAPDKSGLPSDRFSAERTGGSVSTLTIQRTQQEDSAVYLCASSSSQGSYGYTFGSGTRLTVV.